This record looks at one TCR beta chain sequence and its context. The target antigen is unknown. The sample belongs to a study of blood T cells in healthy people across ages. PCR was performed a second time for 7 to 11 cycles using a sample-barcoded 5' primer and a J-beta primer mix. TCRdb re-called the 5' RACE reads through MiXCR, storing one row per CDR3 protein. Of 1,500,000 or so distinct CDR3 sequences in the sample, around 40% were seen once. General study findings and limits: Unsorted PBMCs ruled out conclusive naive versus antigen-experienced comparison. Relative to aged donors, long-lived donors carried more naive CD4+ cells and displayed higher diversity.

Unmatched junction bases numbered 7, after V lost 3 bases and J lost 4 bases. Germline CDR1 SGHTA, CDR2 FQGNSA. The CDR3 has 15 amino acids. Sequenced sample: blood. The chain recombines TRBV7-2 with TRBJ2-3; TRBD2 matches at 7 bases. The origin of this receptor is a woman between 18 and 29 years old in good health. The CDR3 DNA sequence: TGTGCCAGCAGCTTCGCGGGGAGGGGCCCAGATACGCAGTATTTT. Its protein product is CASSFAGRGPDTQYF.